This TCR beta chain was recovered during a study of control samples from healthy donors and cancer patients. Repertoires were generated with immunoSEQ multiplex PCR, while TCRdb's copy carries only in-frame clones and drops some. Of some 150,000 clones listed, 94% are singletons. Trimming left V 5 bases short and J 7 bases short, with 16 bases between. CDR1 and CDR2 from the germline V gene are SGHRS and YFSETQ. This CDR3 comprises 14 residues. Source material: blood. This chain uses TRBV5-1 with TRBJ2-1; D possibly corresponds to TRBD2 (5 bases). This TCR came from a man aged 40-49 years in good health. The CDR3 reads CASRPGINVNEQFF. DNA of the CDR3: TGCGCCAGCAGGCCCGGGATCAACGTGAATGAGCAGTTCTTC.